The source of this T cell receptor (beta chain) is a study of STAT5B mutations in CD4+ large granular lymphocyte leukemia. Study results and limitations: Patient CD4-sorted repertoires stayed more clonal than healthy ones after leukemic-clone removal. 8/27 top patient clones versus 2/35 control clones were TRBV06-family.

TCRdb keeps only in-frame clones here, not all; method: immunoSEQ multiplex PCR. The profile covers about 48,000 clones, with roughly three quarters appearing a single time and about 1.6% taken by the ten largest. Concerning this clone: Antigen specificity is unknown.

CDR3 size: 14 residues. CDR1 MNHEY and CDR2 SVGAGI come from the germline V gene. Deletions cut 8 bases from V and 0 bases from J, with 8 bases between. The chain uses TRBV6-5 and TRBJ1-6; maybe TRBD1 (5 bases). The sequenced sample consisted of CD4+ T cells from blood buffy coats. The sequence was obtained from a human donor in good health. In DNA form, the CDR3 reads TGTGCCAGCGGGGGGGTCTCCTATAATTCACCCCTCCACTTT. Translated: CASGGVSYNSPLHF.